This TCR beta chain was captured in a study of blood T cell repertoires in COVID-19. The wider study: The analysed material was cDNA or gDNA that came from T cells, B-cell-depleted T cells, or PBMCs.

Looked up from germline, CDR1 is MGHRA and CDR2 is YSYEKL. Between the trimmed V and J ends, which lost 0 bases and 2 bases, there was a span of 9 bases. CDR3 length: 15 amino acids. Original processing methods: Using reference gene primer amplification, nucleated cell counts were estimated. The assay was immunoSEQ multiplex PCR, and TCRdb's table has in-frame clones only and misses some. That table gives V, J and clone size, and the DNA gave D and trimming. The table has a few hundred thousand clones, roughly 86% seen once. V usage is TRBV4-1 and J usage is TRBJ2-3, with a weak D call TRBD2 (5 bases). Sample: peripheral blood. The receptor was isolated from a woman in her 50s who had recovered from COVID-19. The CDR3 here is CASSQDGLPTDTQYF. For the CDR3, the DNA is TGCGCCAGCAGCCAAGATGGACTTCCCACAGATACGCAGTATTTT.